This section outlines one T cell receptor (beta chain) sequence together with its context. Its target is unknown. The data were obtained in a study of T cells in tumors after PD-1 blockade. The wider study: Either cemiplimab 350 mg every 2 weeks or pembrolizumab 200 mg every 3 weeks was given.

Study outcomes and limitations: After therapy, most expanded exhausted CD8+ clones were absent pre-treatment, suggesting clonal replacement. Peripheral recruitment is suggested, as some novel exhausted tumor clones were in pre-treatment blood.

Repertoires were generated with immunoSEQ multiplex PCR, while TCRdb's copy carries only in-frame clones and drops some. This sample yields roughly 12,000 clones, of which around 57% are seen a single time; less than 30% belongs to the top ten. The TCR comes from a human donor with cutaneous squamous cell carcinoma. This specimen was tumor tissue, taken before anti-PD-1 treatment.

The CDR3 nucleotides are TGTGCCACCAAGGAGGGCGGCTTGAGCGAGCAGTACTTC. This encodes CATKEGGLSEQYF. The V gene is TRBV15, the J gene TRBJ2-7; D possibly corresponds to TRBD2 (6 bases). In germline, CDR1 is LNHNV, CDR2 YYDKDF (reference sequence). Deletions cut 7 bases from V and 6 bases from J, with 16 bases between. The CDR3 has 13 amino acids.